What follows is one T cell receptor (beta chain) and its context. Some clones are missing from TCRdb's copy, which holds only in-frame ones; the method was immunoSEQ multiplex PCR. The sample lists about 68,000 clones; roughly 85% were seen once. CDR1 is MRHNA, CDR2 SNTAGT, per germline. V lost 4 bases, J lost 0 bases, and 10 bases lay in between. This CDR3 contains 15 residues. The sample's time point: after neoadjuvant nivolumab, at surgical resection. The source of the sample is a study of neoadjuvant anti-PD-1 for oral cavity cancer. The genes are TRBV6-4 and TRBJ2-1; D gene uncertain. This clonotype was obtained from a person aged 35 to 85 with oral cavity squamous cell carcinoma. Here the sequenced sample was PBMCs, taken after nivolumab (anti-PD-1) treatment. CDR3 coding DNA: TGTGCCAGCAGTGTCGGCCTCAGCTCCTACAATGAGCAGTTCTTC. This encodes CASSVGLSSYNEQFF.